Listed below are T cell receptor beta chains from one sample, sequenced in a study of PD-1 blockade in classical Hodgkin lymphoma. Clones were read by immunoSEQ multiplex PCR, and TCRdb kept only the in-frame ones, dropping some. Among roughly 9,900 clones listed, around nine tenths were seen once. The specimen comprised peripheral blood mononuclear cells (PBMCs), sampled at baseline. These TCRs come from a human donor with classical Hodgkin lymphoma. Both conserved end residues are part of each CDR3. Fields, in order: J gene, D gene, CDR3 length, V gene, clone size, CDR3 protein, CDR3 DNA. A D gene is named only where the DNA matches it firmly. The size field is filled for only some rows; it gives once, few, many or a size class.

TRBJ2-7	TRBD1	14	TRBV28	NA	CASRRQGASYEQYF	TGTGCCAGCAGGAGACAGGGGGCTTCCTACGAGCAGTACTTC
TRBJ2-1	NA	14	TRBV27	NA	CASRSVIGTNEQFF	TGTGCCAGCCGCAGCGTTATAGGTACCAATGAGCAGTTCTTC
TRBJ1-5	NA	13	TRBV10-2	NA	CASSQDGNQPQHF	TGCGCCAGCAGCCAGGACGGGAATCAGCCCCAGCATTTT
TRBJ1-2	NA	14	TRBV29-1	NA	CSVEVVVLTGGYTF	TGCAGCGTTGAAGTGGTGGTATTGACGGGGGGCTACACCTTC
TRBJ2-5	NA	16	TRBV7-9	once	CASSYHSQAPQETQYF	TGTGCCAGCAGCTACCACAGCCAGGCCCCCCAAGAGACCCAGTACTTC
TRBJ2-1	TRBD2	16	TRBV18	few	CASSPSGRAISDEQFF	TGTGCCAGCTCACCTAGCGGGAGGGCTATTTCCGATGAGCAGTTCTTC
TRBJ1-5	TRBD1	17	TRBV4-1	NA	CASSQDLKPGGGRPQHF	TGCGCCAGCAGCCAAGATCTAAAACCAGGGGGCGGTCGGCCCCAGCATTTT
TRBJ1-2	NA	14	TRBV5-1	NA	CASSLDRENYGYTF	TGCGCCAGCAGCTTGGACAGGGAAAACTATGGCTACACCTTC
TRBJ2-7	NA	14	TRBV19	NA	CASSIQAHFYEQYF	TGTGCCAGTAGTATACAGGCCCACTTTTACGAGCAGTACTTC
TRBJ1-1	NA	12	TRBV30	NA	CAGGGFSTEAFF	TGTGCCGGGGGCGGGTTTTCCACTGAAGCTTTCTTT
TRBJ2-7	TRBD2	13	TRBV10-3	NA	CAISEGAGVEQYF	TGTGCCATCAGTGAGGGAGCGGGAGTCGAGCAGTACTTC
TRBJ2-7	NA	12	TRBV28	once	CASNSDRSLPYF	TGTGCCAGCAATTCTGATCGGAGTTTACCGTACTTC
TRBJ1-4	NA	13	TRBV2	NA	CASRDSRNEKLFF	TGTGCCAGCAGAGACAGCAGAAATGAAAAACTGTTTTTT
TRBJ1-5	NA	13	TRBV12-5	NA	CASGFEGSQPQHF	TGTGCTAGTGGTTTCGAGGGTTCTCAGCCCCAGCATTTT
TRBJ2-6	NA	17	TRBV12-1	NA	CASSAVIGQSRANVLTF	TGTGCCAGCAGCGCGGTCATAGGACAAAGTCGGGCCAACGTCCTGACTTTC
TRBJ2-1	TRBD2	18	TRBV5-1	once	CASSLAQLAGVTYNEQFF	TGCGCCAGCAGCTTGGCCCAATTAGCGGGAGTCACCTACAATGAGCAGTTCTTC
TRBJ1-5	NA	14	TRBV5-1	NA	CASSPEPGNQPQHF	TGCGCCAGCAGCCCAGAGCCGGGGAATCAGCCCCAGCATTTT
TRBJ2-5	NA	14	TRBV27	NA	CASSLTSRRETQYF	TGTGCCAGCAGTTTAACAAGCCGGCGGGAGACCCAGTACTTC
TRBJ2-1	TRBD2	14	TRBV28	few	CASSKGLEYNEQFF	TGTGCCAGCAGTAAAGGACTAGAGTACAATGAGCAGTTCTTC
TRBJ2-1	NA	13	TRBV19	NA	CASSIAAPNEQFF	TGTGCCAGTAGTATTGCGGCCCCCAATGAGCAGTTCTTC
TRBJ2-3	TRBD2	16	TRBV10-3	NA	CAISEGSSGGTDTQYF	TGTGCCATCAGTGAGGGGTCTAGCGGTGGCACAGATACGCAGTATTTT
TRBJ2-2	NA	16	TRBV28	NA	CASSLHLMMATGELFF	TGTGCCAGCAGTCTCCATCTTATGATGGCCACCGGGGAGCTGTTTTTT
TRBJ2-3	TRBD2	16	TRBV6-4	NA	CASSESAGGSADTQYF	TGTGCCAGCAGTGAGAGCGCGGGAGGGTCAGCAGATACGCAGTATTTT
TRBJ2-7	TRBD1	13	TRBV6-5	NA	CASSRDSPYEQYF	TGTGCCAGCAGCCGGGACAGCCCCTACGAGCAGTACTTC
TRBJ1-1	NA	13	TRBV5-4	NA	CASSLPTWEEAFF	TGTGCCAGCAGCCTACCCACCTGGGAAGAAGCTTTCTTT